Listed here are 7 T cell receptor beta chains from one sample, sequenced in a study of blood T cell repertoires in COVID-19. The protocol was immunoSEQ multiplex PCR, while the TCRdb copy is restricted to in-frame clones and leaves out a portion. The sample holds about 170,000 clones, approximately 86% seen once. The material sequenced was peripheral blood. The receptors come from a woman older than 75 with COVID-19, enrolled during active disease.

This chain links TRBV7-2 with TRBJ1-5; D gene unclear. CDR3 length: 15 residues. V shed 5 bases and J shed 0 bases, with 11 bases lying between them. Germline V gene data show CDR1 as SGHTA and CDR2 as FQGNSA. Here the CDR3 reads CASSPQAYSNQPQHF. CDR3 nucleotide sequence: TGTGCCAGCAGCCCCCAGGCTTATAGCAATCAGCCCCAGCATTTT.

The V call is TRBV9, the J call TRBJ2-2; a weak D match, TRBD2 (5 bases). Germline CDR1 is SGDLS and CDR2 is YYNGEE. The ends were cut back, 2 bases at V and 4 bases at J, with 12 bases in the middle. This CDR3 contains 15 residues. CDR3 coding DNA: TGTGCCAGCAGCGTTTCCAGCGAGGGCACCGGGGAGCTGTTTTTT. As protein: CASSVSSEGTGELFF.

This rearrangement joins TRBV12-3 or TRBV12-4 to TRBJ2-7; weak D call: TRBD2 (6 bases). Trimming shortened V by 6 bases and J by 0 bases, and 9 bases separated the two germline ends. CDR3 length equals 13 residues. CDR3 sequence (DNA): TGTGCCAGCAGACTAGCCGGCTCCTACGAGCAGTACTTC. Protein sequence: CASRLAGSYEQYF.

In the case of this clone: Other DNA sequences from this sample encode an identical CDR3 as well. V and J are TRBV6-2 or TRBV6-3 and TRBJ1-2; 8 bases agree with TRBD1. J was trimmed by 2 bases and V by 6 bases; bases with no gene match: 2. Per germline, CDR1 MNHEY and CDR2 SVGEGT. This CDR3 region has 13 residues. This CDR3 reads CASSRTGNYGYTF. The CDR3 nucleotides are TGTGCCAGCAGCCGGACAGGGAACTATGGCTACACCTTC.

The J gene is TRBJ2-1, the V gene TRBV9; a weak D match, TRBD2 (6 bases). Germline V lookup: CDR1 SGDLS, CDR2 YYNGEE. The CDR3 has 15 amino acids. Trimming took off 0 bases at V and 4 bases at J, with 11 bases between the two ends. In nucleotides, the CDR3 is TGTGCCAGCAGCGTAGCTGCGGGACCATACAATGAGCAGTTCTTC. Translating gives CASSVAAGPYNEQFF.

The chain carries TRBV14 and TRBJ2-4; 8 bases line up with TRBD2. From germline, CDR1 is SGHDN and CDR2 FVKESK. This CDR3 has 19 amino acids. Unmatched junction bases numbered 12, after V lost 1 base and J lost 1 base. The CDR3: CASSQGFISGIGAKNIQYF. DNA of the CDR3: TGTGCCAGCAGCCAAGGGTTTATTAGCGGGATTGGTGCCAAAAACATTCAGTACTTC.

V usage is TRBV7-8 and J usage is TRBJ1-1; D possibly corresponds to TRBD1 (6 bases). Germline CDR1 reads SGHVS; CDR2 reads FQNEAQ. Trimming removed 5 bases at V and 6 bases at J, with 19 bases between. CDR3 length equals 15 residues. The DNA for the CDR3 is TGTGCCAGCAGCGTAGACCAGGGGCTTGGGTCTGAAGCTTTCTTT. Protein sequence: CASSVDQGLGSEAFF.